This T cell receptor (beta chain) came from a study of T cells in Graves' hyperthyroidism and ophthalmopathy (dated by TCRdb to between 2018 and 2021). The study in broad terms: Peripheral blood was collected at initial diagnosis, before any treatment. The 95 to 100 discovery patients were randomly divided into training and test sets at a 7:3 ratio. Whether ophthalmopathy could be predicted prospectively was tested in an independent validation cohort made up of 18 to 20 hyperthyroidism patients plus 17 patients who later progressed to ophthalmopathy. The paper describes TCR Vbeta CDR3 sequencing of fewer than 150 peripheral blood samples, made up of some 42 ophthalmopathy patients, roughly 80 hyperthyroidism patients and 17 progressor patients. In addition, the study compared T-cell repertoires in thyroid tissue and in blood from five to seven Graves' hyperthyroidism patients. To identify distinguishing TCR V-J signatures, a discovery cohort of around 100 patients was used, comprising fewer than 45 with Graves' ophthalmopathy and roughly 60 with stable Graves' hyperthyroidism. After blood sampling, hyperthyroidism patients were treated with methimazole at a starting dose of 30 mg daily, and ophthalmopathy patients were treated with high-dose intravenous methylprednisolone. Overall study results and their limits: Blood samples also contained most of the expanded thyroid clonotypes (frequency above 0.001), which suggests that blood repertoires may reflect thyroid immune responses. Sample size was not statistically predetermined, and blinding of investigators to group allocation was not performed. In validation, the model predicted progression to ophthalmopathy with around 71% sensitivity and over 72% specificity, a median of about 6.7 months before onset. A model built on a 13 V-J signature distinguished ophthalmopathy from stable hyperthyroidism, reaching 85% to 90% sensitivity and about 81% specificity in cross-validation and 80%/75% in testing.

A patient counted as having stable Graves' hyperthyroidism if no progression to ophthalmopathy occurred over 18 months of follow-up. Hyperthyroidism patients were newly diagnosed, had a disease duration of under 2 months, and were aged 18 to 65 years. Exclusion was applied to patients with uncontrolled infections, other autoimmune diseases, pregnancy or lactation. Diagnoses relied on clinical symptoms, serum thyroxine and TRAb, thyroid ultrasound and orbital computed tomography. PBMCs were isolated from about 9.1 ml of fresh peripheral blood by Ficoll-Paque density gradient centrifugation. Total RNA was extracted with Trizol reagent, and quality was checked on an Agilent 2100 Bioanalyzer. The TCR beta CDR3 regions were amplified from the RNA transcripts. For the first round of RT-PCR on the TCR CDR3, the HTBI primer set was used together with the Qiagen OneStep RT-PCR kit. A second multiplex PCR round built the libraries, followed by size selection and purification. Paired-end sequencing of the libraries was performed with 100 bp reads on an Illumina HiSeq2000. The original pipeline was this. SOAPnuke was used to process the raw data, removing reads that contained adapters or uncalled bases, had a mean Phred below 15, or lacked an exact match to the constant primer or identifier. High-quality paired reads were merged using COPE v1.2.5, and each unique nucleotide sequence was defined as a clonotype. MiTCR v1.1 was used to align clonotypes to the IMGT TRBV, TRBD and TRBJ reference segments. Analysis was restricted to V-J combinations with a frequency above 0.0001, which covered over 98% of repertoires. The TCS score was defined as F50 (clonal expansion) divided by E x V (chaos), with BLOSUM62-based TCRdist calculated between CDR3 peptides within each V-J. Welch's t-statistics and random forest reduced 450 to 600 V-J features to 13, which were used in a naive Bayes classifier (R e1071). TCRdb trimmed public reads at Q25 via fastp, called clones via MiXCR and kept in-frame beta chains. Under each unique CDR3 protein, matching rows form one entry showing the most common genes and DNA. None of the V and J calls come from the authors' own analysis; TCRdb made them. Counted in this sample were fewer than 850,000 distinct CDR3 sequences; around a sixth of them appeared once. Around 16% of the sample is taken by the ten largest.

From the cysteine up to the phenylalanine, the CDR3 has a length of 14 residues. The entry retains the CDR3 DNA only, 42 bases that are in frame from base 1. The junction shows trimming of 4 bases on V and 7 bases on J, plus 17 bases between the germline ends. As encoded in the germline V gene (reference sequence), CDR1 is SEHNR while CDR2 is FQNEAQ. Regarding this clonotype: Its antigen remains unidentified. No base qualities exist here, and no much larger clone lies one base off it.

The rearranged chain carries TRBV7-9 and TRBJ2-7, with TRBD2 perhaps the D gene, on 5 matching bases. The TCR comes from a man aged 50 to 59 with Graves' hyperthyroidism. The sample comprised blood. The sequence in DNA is TGTGCCAGCAGCTCCACCTCGCTTCGAGGGGAGCAGTACTTC. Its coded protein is CASSSTSLRGEQYF.